The clone carrying this T cell receptor (beta chain) was seen only a few times. As yet, its antigen is unknown. This entry comes from a study of identical twins. Study-wide results and caveats: Among monozygotic twins, out-of-frame TCR alpha sharing exceeded what models predicted. While abundant cord blood beta clonotypes carried fewer insertions, memory repertoires showed no such pattern. Where beta out-of-frame sequences were concerned, excess twin sharing was weaker. Conclusions leaned on cross-sectional statistical analysis and did not track the same donors over time.

TCRdb re-analysed the 5' RACE reads in MiXCR, keeping a single row per CDR3 protein. The sample includes about 460,000 distinct CDR3 sequences, 14% seen only once; the top ten take approximately 0.52%. CDR1 and CDR2 from the germline V gene are MNHEY and SVGEGT. The CDR3 spans 13 residues. V was cut by 6 bases and J by 8 bases, with 13 bases left in between. The same sample was also used in a study of yellow fever vaccine responses in identical twins.

The source is a woman between 18 and 30 years old in good health. J is TRBJ2-2 and V is TRBV6-2 or TRBV6-3, with D perhaps matching TRBD2 (6 bases). Sequenced: CD4+ T cells sorted from blood. The CDR3 region is CASSELAMGELFF. The CDR3 bases are TGTGCCAGCAGCGAACTAGCCATGGGGGAGCTGTTTTTT.